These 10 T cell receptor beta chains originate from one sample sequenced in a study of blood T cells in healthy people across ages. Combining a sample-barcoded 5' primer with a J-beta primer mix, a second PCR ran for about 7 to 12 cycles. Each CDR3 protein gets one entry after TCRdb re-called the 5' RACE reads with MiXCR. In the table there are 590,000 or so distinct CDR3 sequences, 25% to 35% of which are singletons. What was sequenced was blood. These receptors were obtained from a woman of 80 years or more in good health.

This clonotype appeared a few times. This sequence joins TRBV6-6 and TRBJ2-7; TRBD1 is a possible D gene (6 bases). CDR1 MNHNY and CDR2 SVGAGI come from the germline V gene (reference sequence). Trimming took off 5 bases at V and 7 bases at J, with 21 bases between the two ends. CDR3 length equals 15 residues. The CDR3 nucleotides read TGTGCCAGCAGTAAGGGGACATATCGTAACAATGAGCAGTACTTC. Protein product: CASSKGTYRNNEQYF.

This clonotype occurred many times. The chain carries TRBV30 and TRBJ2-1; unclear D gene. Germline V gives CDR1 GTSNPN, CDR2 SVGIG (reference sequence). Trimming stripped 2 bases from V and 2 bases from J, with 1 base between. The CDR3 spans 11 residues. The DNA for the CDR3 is TGTGCCTGGAGTCCCTACAATGAGCAGTTCTTC. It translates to CAWSPYNEQFF. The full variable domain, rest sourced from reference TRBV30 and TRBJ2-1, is SQTIHQWPATLVQPVGSPLSLECTVEGTSNPNLYWYRQAAGRGLQLLFYSVGIGQISSEVPQNLSASRPQDRQFILSSKKLLLSDSGFYLCAWSPYNEQFFGPGTRLTVL.

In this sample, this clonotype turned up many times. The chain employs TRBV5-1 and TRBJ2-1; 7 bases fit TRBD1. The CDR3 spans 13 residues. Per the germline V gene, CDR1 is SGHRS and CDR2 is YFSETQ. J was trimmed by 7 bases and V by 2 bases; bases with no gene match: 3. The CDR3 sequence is CASSFNRGNEQFF. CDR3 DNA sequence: TGCGCCAGCAGCTTTAACAGGGGAAATGAGCAGTTCTTC.

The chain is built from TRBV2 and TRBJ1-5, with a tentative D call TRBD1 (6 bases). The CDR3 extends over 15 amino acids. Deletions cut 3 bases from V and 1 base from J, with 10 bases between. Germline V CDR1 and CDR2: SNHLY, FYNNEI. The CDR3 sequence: CASSETGQSNQPQHF. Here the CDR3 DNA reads TGTGCCAGCAGTGAGACAGGTCAGAGCAATCAGCCCCAGCATTTT.

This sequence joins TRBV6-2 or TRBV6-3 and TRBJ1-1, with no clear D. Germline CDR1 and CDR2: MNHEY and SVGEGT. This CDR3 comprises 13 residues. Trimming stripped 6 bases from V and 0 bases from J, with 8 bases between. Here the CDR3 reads CASRTDLNTEAFF. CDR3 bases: TGTGCCAGCAGAACAGACTTGAACACTGAAGCTTTCTTT.

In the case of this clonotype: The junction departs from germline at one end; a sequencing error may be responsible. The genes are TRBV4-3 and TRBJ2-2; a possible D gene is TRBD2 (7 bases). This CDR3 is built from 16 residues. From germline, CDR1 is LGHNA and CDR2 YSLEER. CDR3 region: CASSQGRGAQTGEMFF. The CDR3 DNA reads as TGCGCCAGCAGCCAAGGTCGGGGGGCGCAAACCGGGGAGATGTTTTTT.

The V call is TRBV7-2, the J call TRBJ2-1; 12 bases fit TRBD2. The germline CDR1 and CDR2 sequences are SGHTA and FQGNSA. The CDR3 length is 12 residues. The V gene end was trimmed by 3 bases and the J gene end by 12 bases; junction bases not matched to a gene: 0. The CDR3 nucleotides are TGTGCCAGCAGCTTGACTAGCGGGGGGCAGTTCTTC. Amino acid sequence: CASSLTSGGQFF.

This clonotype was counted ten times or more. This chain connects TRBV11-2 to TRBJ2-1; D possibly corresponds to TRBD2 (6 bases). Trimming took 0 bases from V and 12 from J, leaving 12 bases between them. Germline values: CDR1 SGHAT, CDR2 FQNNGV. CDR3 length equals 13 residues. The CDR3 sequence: CASSLEEGRGQFF. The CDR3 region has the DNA TGTGCCAGCAGCTTAGAGGAGGGCCGGGGGCAGTTCTTC. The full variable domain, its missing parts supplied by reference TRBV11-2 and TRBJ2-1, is EAGVAQSPRYKIIEKRQSVAFWCNPISGHATLYWYQQILGQGPKLLIQFQNNGVVDDSQLPKDRFSAERLKGVDSTLKIQPAKLEDSAVYLCASSLEEGRGQFFGPGTRLTVL.

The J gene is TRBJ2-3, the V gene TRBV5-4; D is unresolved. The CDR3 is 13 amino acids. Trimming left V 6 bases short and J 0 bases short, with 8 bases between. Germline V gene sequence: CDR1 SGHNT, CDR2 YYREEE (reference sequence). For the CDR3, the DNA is TGTGCCAGCACCAACGCTAGCACAGATACGCAGTATTTT. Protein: CASTNASTDTQYF.

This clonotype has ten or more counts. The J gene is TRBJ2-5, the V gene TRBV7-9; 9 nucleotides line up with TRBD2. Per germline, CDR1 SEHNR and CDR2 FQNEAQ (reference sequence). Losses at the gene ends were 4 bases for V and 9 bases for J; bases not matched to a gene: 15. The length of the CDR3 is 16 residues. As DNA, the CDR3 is TGTGCCAGCAGCTCCGAATCGGGACTAGCTCCGTGGGCCCAGTACTTC. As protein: CASSSESGLAPWAQYF. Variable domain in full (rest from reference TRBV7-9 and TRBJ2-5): DTGVSQNPRHKITKRGQNVTFRCDPISEHNRLYWYRQTLGQGPEFLTYFQNEAQLEKSRLLSDRFSAERPKGSFSTLEIQRTEQGDSAMYLCASSSESGLAPWAQYFGPGTRLLVL.